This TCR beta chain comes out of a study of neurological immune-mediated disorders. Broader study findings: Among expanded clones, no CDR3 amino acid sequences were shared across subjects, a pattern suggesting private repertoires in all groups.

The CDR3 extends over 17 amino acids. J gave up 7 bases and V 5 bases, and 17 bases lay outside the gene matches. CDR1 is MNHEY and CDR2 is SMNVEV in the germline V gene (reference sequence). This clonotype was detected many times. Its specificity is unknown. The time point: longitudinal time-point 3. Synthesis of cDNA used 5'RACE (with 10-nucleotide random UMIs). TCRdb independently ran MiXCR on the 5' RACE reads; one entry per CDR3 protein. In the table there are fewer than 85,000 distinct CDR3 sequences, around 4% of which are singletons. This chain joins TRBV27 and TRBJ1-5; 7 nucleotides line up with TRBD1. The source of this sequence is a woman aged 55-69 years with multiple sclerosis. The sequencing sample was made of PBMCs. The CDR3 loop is CASSQIFPGQASQPQHF. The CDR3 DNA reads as TGTGCCAGCAGTCAAATATTCCCCGGACAGGCAAGCCAGCCCCAGCATTTT.